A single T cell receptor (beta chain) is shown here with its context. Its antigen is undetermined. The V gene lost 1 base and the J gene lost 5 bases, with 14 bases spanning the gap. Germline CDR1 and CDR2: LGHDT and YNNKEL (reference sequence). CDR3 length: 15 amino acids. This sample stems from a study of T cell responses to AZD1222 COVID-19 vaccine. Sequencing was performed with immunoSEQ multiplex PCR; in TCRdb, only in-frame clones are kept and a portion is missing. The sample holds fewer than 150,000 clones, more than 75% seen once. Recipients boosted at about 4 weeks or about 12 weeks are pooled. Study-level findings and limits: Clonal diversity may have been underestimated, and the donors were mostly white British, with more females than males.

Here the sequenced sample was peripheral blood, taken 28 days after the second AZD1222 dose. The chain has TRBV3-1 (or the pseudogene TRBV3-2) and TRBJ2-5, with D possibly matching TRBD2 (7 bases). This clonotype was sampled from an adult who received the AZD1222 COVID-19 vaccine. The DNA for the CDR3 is TGTGCCAGCAGCCAAGTCCGGGGGCGGGGGGAGACCCAGTACTTC. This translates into CASSQVRGRGETQYF.